This T cell receptor (beta chain) emerged from a study of CD8 T cells in ankylosing spondylitis. This clonotype showed up just a few times. TCRdb re-analysed the 5' RACE reads in MiXCR, keeping a single row per CDR3 protein. The data show around 340,000 distinct CDR3 sequences, roughly 14% seen once. CDR3 size: 13 residues. V trimming: 2 bases; J trimming: 4 bases; junction bases outside the gene matches: 1. The germline V gene encodes CDR1 MGHDK and CDR2 SYGVNS. Sequences were obtained from blood, either unsorted or a sorted T cell fraction (not recorded which). The clonotype originates from a male donor with ankylosing spondylitis or in good health (not recorded which). The V gene is TRBV25-1, the J gene TRBJ1-2; 7 positions agree with TRBD1. The CDR3 protein is CASSERTGYGYTF. The CDR3 DNA follows: TGTGCCAGCAGTGAACGGACAGGCTATGGCTACACCTTC.